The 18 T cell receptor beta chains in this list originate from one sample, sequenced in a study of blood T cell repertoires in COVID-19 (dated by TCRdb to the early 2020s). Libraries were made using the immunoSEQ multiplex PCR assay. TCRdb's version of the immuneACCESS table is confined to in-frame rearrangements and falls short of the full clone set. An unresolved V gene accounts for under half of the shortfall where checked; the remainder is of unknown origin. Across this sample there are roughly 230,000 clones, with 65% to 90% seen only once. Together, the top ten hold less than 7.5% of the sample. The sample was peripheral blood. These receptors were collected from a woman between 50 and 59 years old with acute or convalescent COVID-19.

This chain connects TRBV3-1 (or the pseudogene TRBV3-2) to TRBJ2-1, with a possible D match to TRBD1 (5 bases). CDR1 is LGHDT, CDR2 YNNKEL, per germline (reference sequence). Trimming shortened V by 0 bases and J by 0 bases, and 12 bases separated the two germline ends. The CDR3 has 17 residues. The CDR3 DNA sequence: TGTGCCAGCAGCCAAGATCCCAACAGGTACTCCTACAATGAGCAGTTCTTC. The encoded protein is CASSQDPNRYSYNEQFF.

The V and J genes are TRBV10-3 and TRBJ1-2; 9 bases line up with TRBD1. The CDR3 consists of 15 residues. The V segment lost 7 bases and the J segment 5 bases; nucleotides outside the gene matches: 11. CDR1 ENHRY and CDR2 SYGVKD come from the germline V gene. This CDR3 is CAITIDRGGLYGYTF. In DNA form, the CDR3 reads TGTGCCATCACCATCGACAGGGGGGGACTTTATGGCTACACCTTC.

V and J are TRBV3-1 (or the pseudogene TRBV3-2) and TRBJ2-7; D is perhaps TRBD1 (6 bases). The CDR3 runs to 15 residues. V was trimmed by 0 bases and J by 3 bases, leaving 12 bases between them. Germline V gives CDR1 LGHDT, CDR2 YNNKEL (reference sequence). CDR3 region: CASSQEKQGSYEQYF. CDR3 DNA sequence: TGTGCCAGCAGCCAAGAAAAACAGGGTAGCTACGAGCAGTACTTC.

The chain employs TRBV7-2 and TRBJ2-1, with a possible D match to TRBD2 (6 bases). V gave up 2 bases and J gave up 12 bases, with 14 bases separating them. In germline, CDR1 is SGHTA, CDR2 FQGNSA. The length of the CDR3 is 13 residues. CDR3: CASSLPMTSLQFF. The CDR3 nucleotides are TGTGCCAGCAGCTTACCCATGACTAGTTTGCAGTTCTTC.

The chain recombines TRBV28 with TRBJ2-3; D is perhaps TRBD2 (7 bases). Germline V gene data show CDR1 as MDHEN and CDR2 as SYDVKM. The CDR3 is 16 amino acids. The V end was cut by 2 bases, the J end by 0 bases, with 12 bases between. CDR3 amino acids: CASSLTGGSSTDTQYF. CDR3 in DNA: TGTGCCAGCAGTTTAACGGGGGGCTCCAGCACAGATACGCAGTATTTT.

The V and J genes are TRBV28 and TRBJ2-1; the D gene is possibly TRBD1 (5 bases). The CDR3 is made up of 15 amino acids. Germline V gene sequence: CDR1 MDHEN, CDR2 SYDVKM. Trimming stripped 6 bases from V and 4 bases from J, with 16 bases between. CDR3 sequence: CASRIVVGAYNEQFF. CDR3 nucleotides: TGTGCCAGCAGGATAGTTGTTGGGGCTTACAATGAGCAGTTCTTC.

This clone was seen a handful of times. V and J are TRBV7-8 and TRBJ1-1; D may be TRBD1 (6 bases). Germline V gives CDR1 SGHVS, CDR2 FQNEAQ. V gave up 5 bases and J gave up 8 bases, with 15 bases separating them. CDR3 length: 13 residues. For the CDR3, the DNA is TGTGCCAGCAGCCCTCTAATCCAGGGGGAAGCTTTCTTT. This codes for CASSPLIQGEAFF.

Here the CDR3 reads CASSTQGQGVLTF. The CDR3 DNA reads TGTGCCAGTAGTACCCAGGGACAGGGCGTCCTGACTTTC. This rearrangement joins TRBV19 to TRBJ2-6, with 9 bases aligning to TRBD1. Trimming took 4 bases from V and 12 from J; bases not matched to a gene: 4. CDR1 is LNHDA, CDR2 SQIVND, per germline (reference sequence). This CDR3 has 13 residues.

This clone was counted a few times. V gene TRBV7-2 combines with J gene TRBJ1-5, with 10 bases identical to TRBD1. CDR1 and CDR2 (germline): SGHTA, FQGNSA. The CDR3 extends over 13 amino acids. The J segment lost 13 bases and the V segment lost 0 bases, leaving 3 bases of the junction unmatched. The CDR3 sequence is CASSLARTGGQHF. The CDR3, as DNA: TGTGCCAGCAGCTTAGCCCGGACAGGGGGACAGCATTTT.

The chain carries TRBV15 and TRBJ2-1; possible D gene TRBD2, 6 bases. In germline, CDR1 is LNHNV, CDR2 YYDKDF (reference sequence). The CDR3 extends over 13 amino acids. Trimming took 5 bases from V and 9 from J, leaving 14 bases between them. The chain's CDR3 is CATSPGTVGEQFF. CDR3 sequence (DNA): TGTGCCACCAGCCCTGGGACTGTCGGTGAGCAGTTCTTC.

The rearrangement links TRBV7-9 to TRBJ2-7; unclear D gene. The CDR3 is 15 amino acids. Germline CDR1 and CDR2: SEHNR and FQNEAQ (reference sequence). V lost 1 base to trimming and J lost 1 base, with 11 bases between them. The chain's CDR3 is CASSLGLRRSYEQYF. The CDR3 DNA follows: TGTGCCAGCAGCTTAGGCTTAAGGAGATCCTACGAGCAGTACTTC.

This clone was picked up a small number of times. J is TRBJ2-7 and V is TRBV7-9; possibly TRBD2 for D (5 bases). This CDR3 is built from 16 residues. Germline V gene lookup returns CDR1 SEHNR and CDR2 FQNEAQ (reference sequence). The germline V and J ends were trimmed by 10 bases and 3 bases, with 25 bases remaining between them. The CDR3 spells CAIAKAGPPGGYEQYF. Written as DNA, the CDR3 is TGTGCCATCGCGAAAGCCGGACCGCCCGGAGGCTACGAGCAGTACTTC.

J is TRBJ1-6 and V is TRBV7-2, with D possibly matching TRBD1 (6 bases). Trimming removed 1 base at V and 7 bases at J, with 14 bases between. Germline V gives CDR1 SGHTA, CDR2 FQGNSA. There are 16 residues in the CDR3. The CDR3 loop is CASSLDSGTRNSPLHF. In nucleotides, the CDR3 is TGTGCCAGCAGCTTAGATTCAGGGACAAGGAATTCACCCCTCCACTTT.

The CDR3 region has the DNA TGCGCCAGCAGTACCGGGACTAGCGGGAGTCCACGGTACAATGAGCAGTTCTTC. Translating it yields CASSTGTSGSPRYNEQFF. The chain has TRBV10-1 and TRBJ2-1; 14 bases fit TRBD2. Trimming removed 5 bases from V and 4 bases from J; junction bases left unmatched: 10. This CDR3 has 18 amino acids. Per the germline V gene, CDR1 is WNHNN and CDR2 is SYGVQD (reference sequence).

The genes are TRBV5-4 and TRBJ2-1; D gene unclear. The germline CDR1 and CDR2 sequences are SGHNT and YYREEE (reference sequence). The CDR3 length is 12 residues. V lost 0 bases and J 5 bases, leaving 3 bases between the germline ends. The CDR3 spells CASSLVNNEQFF. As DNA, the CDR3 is TGTGCCAGCAGCTTGGTAAACAATGAGCAGTTCTTC.

The CDR3 nucleotides read TGTGCCAGCAGTCCAGGGGGCAGGAAAGGAAAACTGTTTTTT. Its protein is CASSPGGRKGKLFF. The rearrangement joins TRBV28 to TRBJ1-4; 8 positions agree with TRBD1. V gave up 5 bases and J gave up 10 bases; unmatched junction bases: 9. The CDR3 consists of 14 residues. Germline lookup yields CDR1 MDHEN and CDR2 SYDVKM.

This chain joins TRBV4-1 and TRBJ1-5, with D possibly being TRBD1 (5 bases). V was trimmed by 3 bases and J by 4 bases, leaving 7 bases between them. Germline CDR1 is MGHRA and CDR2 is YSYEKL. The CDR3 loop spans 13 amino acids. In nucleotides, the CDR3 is TGCGCCAGCAGCCAGGGGGGGAATCAGCCCCAGCATTTT. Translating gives CASSQGGNQPQHF.

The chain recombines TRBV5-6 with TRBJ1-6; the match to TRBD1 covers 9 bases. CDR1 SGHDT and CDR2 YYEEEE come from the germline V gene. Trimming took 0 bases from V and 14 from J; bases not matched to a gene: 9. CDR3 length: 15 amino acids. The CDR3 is CASSLAQGAPGTLHF. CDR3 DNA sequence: TGTGCCAGCAGCTTGGCACAGGGGGCTCCTGGGACCCTCCACTTT.